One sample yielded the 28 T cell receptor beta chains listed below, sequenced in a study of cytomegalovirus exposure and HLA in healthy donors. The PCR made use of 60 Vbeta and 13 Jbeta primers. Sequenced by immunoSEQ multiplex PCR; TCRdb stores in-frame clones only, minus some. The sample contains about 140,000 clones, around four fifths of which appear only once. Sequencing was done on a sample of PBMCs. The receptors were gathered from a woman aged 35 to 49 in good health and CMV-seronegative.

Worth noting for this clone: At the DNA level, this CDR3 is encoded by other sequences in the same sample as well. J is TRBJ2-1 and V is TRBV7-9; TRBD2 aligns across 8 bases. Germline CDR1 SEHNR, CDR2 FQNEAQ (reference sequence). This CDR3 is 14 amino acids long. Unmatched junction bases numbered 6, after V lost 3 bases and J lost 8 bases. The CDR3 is CASSFGLAGHEQFF. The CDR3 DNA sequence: TGTGCCAGCAGCTTCGGACTAGCAGGCCATGAGCAGTTCTTC.

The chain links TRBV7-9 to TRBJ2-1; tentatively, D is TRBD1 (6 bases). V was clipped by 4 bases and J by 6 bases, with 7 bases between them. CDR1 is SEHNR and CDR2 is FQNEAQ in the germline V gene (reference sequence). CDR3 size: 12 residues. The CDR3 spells CASSSDSNEQFF. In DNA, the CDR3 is TGTGCCAGCAGCTCGGACAGCAATGAGCAGTTCTTC.

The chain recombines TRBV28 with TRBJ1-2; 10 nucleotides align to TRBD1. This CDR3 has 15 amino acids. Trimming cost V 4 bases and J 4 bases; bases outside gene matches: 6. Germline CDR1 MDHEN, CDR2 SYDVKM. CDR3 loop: CASSYSTGGGYGYTF. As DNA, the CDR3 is TGTGCCAGCAGTTACTCGACAGGGGGCGGCTATGGCTACACCTTC.

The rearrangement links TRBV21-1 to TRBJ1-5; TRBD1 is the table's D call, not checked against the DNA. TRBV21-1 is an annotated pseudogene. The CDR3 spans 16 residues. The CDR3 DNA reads TGTGCCAGCAGCAACAAAGACAGGTTATGCAATCAGCCCCAGCATTTT. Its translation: CASSNKDRLCNQPQHF.

The CDR3 bases are TGTGCCAGCAGTTACTCGTCCCTAGGGGGCACTGAAGCTTTCTTT. It specifies CASSYSSLGGTEAFF. The chain couples TRBV6-5 to TRBJ1-1; the D gene is possibly TRBD1 (6 bases). Germline loops: CDR1 MNHEY, CDR2 SVGAGI. The CDR3 is 15 amino acids. V gave up 0 bases and J gave up 4 bases, with 12 bases separating them.

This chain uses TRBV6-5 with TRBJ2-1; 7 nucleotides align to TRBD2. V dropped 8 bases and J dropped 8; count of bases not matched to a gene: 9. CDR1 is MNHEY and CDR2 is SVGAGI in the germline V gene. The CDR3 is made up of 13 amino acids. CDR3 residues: CASGMAGVDEQFF. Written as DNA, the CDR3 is TGTGCCAGCGGGATGGCGGGAGTCGATGAGCAGTTCTTC.

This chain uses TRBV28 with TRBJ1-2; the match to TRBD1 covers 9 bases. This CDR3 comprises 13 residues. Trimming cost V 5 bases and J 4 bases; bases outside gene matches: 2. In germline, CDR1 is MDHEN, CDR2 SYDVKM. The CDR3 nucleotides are TGTGCCAGCAGTGACAGGGGGTTCTATGGCTACACCTTC. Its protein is CASSDRGFYGYTF.

CDR3 sequence (DNA): TGTGCCAGCAGCCGCGTGGGGGGTGCTTCTGGAAACACCATATATTTT. This gives the protein CASSRVGGASGNTIYF. The V call is TRBV4-2, the J call TRBJ1-3, with D possibly being TRBD1 (5 bases). V was clipped by 4 bases and J by 1 base, with 14 bases between them. The CDR3 is 16 residues long. Germline lookup yields CDR1 LGHNA and CDR2 YNFKEQ.

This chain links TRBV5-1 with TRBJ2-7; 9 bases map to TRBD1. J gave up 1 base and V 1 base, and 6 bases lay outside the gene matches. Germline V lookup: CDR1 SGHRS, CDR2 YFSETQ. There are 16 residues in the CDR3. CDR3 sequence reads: CASSLTWGQGSYEQYF. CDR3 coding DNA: TGCGCCAGCAGCTTGACCTGGGGACAGGGATCCTACGAGCAGTACTTC.

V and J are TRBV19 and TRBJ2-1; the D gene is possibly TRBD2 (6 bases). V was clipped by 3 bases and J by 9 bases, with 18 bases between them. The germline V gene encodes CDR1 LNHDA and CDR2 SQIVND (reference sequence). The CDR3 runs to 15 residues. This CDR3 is CASSMGGTLLSEQFF. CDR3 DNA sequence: TGTGCCAGTAGTATGGGCGGGACCCTCTTATCTGAGCAGTTCTTC.

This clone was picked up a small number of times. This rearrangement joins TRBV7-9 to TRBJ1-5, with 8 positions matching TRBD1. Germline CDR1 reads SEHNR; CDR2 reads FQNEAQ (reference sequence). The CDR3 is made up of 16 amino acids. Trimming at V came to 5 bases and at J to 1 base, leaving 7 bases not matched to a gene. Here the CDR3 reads CASSAADRASNQPQHF. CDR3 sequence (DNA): TGTGCCAGCAGCGCCGCGGACAGGGCGAGCAATCAGCCCCAGCATTTT.

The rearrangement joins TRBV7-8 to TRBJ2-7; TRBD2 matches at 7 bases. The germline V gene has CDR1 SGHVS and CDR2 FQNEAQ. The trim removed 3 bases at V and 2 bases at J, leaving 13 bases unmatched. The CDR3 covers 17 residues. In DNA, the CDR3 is TGTGCCAGCAGCTTGACTGTGAGACTAGCACTTGCCTACGAGCAGTACTTC. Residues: CASSLTVRLALAYEQYF.

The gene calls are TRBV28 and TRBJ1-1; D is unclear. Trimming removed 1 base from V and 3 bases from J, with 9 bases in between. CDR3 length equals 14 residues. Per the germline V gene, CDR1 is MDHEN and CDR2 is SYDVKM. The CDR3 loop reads CASSLYSGDTEAFF. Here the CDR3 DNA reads TGTGCCAGCAGTTTATATTCCGGGGACACTGAAGCTTTCTTT. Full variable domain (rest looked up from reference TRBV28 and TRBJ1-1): DVKVTQSSRYLVKRTGEKVFLECVQDMDHENMFWYRQDPGLGLRLIYFSYDVKMKEKGDIPEGYSVSREKKERFSLILESASTNQTSMYLCASSLYSGDTEAFFGQGTRLTVV.

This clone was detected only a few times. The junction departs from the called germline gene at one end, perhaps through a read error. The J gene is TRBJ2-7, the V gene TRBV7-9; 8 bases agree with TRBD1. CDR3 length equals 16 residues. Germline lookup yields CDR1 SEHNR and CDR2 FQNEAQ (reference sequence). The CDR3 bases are TGTTCCAGCAGCCCCGGTGCGGGACAGGCTTCCTACGAGCAGTACTTC. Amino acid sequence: CSSSPGAGQASYEQYF.

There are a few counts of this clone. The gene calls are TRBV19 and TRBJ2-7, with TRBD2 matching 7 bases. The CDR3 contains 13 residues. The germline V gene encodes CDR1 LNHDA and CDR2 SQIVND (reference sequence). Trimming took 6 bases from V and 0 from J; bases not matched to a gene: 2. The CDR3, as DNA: TGTGCCAGTAGCCGGACTAGCTCCTACGAGCAGTACTTC. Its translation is CASSRTSSYEQYF.

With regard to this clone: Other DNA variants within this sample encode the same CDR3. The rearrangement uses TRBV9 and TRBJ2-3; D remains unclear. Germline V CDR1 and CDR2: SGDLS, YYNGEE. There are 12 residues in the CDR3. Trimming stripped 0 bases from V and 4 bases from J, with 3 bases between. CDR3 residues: CASSVVSDTQYF. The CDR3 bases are TGTGCCAGCAGCGTAGTCTCAGATACGCAGTATTTT. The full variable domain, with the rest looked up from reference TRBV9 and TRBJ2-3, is DSGVTQTPKHLITATGQRVTLRCSPRSGDLSVYWYQQSLDQGLQFLIQYYNGEERAKGNILERFSAQQFPDLHSELNLSSLELGDSALYFCASSVVSDTQYFGPGTRLTVL.

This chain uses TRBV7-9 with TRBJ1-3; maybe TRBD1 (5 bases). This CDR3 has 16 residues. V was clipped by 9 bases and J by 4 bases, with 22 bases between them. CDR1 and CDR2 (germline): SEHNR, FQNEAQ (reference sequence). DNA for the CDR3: TGTGCCAGTCCCCCGAGCGGGGGGACTTCCGGAAACACCATATATTTT. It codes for CASPPSGGTSGNTIYF.

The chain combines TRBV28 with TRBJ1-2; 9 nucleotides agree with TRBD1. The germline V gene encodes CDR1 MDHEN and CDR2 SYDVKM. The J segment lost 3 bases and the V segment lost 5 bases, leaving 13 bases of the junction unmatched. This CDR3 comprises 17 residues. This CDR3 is CASSPPGQGSIDYGYTF. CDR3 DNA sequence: TGTGCCAGCAGTCCTCCGGGACAGGGAAGTATAGACTATGGCTACACCTTC.

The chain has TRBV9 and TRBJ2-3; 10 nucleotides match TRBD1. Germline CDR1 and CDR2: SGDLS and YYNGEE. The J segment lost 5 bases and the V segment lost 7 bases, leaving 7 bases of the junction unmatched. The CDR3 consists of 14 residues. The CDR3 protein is CASGKTGGRDTQYF. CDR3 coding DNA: TGTGCCAGCGGAAAGACAGGGGGCAGAGATACGCAGTATTTT.

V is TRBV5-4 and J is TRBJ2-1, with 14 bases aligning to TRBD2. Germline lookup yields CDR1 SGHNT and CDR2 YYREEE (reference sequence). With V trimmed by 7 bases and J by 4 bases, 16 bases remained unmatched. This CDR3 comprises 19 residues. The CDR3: CASRGTGGLAGEGYNEQFF. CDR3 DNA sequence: TGTGCCAGCCGGGGGACAGGGGGACTAGCGGGAGAGGGATACAATGAGCAGTTCTTC.

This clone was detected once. The CDR3 bases are TGTGCCAGCAGTGAACAGGACTATTACACCGGGGAGCTGTTTTTT. The encoded protein is CASSEQDYYTGELFF. The rearrangement links TRBV6-1 to TRBJ2-2, with D possibly TRBD2 on 6 matching bases. CDR3 length: 15 residues. With 2 bases removed from V and 3 bases from J, the gap between germline ends came to 10 bases. Germline assignment: CDR1 MNHNS and CDR2 SASEGT.

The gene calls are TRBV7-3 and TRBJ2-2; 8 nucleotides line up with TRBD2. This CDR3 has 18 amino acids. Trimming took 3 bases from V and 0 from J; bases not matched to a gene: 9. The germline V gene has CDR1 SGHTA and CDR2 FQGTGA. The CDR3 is CASSFSRAGVANTGELFF. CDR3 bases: TGTGCCAGCAGCTTTTCCCGAGCGGGAGTTGCGAACACCGGGGAGCTGTTTTTT.

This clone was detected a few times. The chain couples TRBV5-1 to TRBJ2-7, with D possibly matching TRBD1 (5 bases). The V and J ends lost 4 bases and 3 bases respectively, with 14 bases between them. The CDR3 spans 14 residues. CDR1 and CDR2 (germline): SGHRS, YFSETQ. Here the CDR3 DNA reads TGCGCCAGCAGCCCCGATACAGGTCTCTACGAGCAGTACTTC. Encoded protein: CASSPDTGLYEQYF.

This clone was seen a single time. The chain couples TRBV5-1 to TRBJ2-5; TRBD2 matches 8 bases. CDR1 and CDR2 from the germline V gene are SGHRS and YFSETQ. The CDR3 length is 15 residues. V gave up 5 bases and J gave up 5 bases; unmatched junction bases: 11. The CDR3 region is CASRVGAGVGETQYF. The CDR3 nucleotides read TGCGCCAGCAGGGTTGGAGCGGGAGTAGGGGAGACCCAGTACTTC.

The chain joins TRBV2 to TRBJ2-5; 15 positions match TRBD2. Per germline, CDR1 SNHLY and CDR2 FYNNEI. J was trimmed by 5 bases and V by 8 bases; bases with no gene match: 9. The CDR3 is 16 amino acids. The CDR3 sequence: CASGKGLAGGGETQYF. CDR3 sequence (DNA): TGTGCCAGCGGAAAGGGACTAGCGGGAGGTGGTGAGACCCAGTACTTC.

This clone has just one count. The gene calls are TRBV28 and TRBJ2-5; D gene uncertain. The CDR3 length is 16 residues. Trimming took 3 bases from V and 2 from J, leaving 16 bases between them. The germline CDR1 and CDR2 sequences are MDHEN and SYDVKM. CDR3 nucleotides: TGTGCCAGCAGTTTCAGGTGGCAGGCCTTTCAAGAGACCCAGTACTTC. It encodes CASSFRWQAFQETQYF.

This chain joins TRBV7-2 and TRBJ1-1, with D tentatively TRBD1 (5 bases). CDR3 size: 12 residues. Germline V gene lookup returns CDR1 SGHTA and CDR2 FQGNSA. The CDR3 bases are TGTGCGTACGGTCTAGGGGACACTGAAGCTTTCTTT. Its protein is CAYGLGDTEAFF.

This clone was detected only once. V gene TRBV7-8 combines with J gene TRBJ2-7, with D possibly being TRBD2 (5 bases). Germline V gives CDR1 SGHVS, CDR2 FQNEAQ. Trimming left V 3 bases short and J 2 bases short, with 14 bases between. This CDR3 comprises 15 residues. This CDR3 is CASSFGSPRAYEQYF. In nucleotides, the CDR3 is TGTGCCAGCAGCTTTGGGAGTCCTCGGGCCTACGAGCAGTACTTC.